This T cell receptor (beta chain) is from a study of blood T cell repertoires in COVID-19. This table comes from immunoSEQ multiplex PCR, and its TCRdb copy is limited to in-frame clones, with some not included. This table holds under 50,000 clones, 70% to 85% found once. This clone was picked up one time. The sequence was obtained from a man aged 45-60 years with active COVID-19. The sample taken for sequencing was peripheral blood.

The CDR3 DNA is TGTGCCAGCAGTGAAGAGAGGGTTCACTATGGCTACACCTTC. This gives the protein CASSEERVHYGYTF. The V call is TRBV2, the J call TRBJ1-2; D is ambiguous. Trimming shortened V by 1 base and J by 3 bases, and 9 bases separated the two germline ends. The CDR3 runs 14 residues. CDR1 SNHLY and CDR2 FYNNEI come from the germline V gene.